This TCR beta chain was identified during a study of T cell repertoires in cytomegalovirus infection. Study-level findings and limits: Individuals carrying CMV plus the relevant HLA were identified by cumulative frequency of public TCR beta families.

TCRdb fed the reads into MiXCR, producing one record per CDR3 protein. Of 450,000 to 550,000 distinct CDR3 sequences in the sample, roughly 42% were seen once. Germline assignment: CDR1 LNHNV and CDR2 YYDKDF (reference sequence). V was cut by 4 bases and J by 7 bases, with 8 bases left in between. This CDR3 is 13 amino acids long. In regard to this clonotype: Its antigen is unidentified.

The receptor was isolated from a human donor in good health (CMV status not recorded). Some clones in this sample may be carry-over from other donors' samples. J is TRBJ1-6 and V is TRBV15; D ambiguous. Sequences were derived from cultured PBMCs, sampled from culture after CMV antigen stimulation. The CDR3 protein is CATSNPGNSPLHF. The DNA of the CDR3 is TGTGCCACCAGCAACCCGGGGAATTCACCCCTCCACTTT.